The next 17 T cell receptor beta chains were all read from a single sample in a study of patients and donors after allogeneic stem cell transplantation. TCRdb recomputed calls from the RT-PCR reads with MiXCR, one row per CDR3 protein. The sample includes some 200,000 distinct CDR3 sequences, around two fifths seen only once; the top ten take less than 40%. Sequencing input: blood, either unsorted or a sorted T cell fraction (not recorded which). The source is a human donor who was either an allogeneic HSCT recipient or a stem cell or donor lymphocyte infusion donor (not recorded which). It is not recorded whose cells these are; they may come from a transplant donor.

The chain uses TRBV3-1 and TRBJ1-6, with TRBD1 matching 7 bases. Germline CDR1 and CDR2: LGHDT and YNNKEL (reference sequence). This CDR3 has 17 residues. J was trimmed by 7 bases and V by 3 bases; bases with no gene match: 12. CDR3 amino acids: CASSQPLDRAGNSPLHF. The CDR3 DNA follows: TGTGCCAGCAGCCAGCCCCTCGACAGGGCCGGGAATTCACCCCTCCACTTT.

This clonotype was detected only a few times. CDR3: CASSLDPGRGGEKLFF. In nucleotides, the CDR3 is TGTGCCAGCAGCTTAGATCCAGGCAGGGGCGGTGAAAAACTGTTTTTT. This chain connects TRBV7-9 to TRBJ1-4; maybe TRBD1 (6 bases). CDR1 is SEHNR and CDR2 is FQNEAQ in the germline V gene (reference sequence). Trimming shortened V by 1 base and J by 7 bases, and 16 bases separated the two germline ends. This CDR3 spans 16 amino acids.

This clonotype was counted a few times. The chain has TRBV21-1 and TRBJ1-1; TRBD1 was called by the table and not checked on the DNA. TRBV21-1 has pseudogene status. The CDR3 runs to 17 residues. CDR3 sequence: CASSKARTGHENTEAFF. The CDR3 coding sequence is TGTGCCAGCAGCAAAGCTAGGACAGGGCATGAGAACACTGAAGCTTTCTTT.

This clonotype was seen only a few times. This chain uses TRBV29-1 with TRBJ1-4, with unresolved D. The CDR3 is made up of 13 amino acids. From germline, CDR1 is SQVTM and CDR2 ANQGSEA. The ends were cut back, 2 bases at V and 12 bases at J, with 16 bases in the middle. The CDR3 sequence is CSVELGSAAELFF. CDR3 bases: TGCAGCGTTGAATTGGGGTCTGCCGCGGAACTGTTTTTT.

This clonotype was observed a handful of times. V gene TRBV28 combines with J gene TRBJ1-5; 7 nucleotides line up with TRBD1. This CDR3 has 16 amino acids. The V segment lost 5 bases and the J segment 5 bases; nucleotides outside the gene matches: 12. CDR1 MDHEN and CDR2 SYDVKM come from the germline V gene. CDR3 nucleotides: TGTGCCAGCAGTCGTCCTCCACAGGGGTGGGATCAGCCCCAGCATTTT. As protein: CASSRPPQGWDQPQHF.

This chain joins TRBV5-1 and TRBJ2-7, with 8 bases lining up with TRBD1. CDR1 is SGHRS, CDR2 YFSETQ, per germline. The CDR3 runs 14 residues. Trimming removed 4 bases from V and 5 bases from J; junction bases left unmatched: 8. The CDR3, as DNA: TGCGCCAGCAGCGTTCGGACAGGGACCCACGAGCAGTACTTC. Translation gives CASSVRTGTHEQYF.

The chain links TRBV29-1 to TRBJ1-1; D unclear. Trimming took 5 bases from V and 0 from J, leaving 13 bases between them. The germline V gene encodes CDR1 SQVTM and CDR2 ANQGSEA. This CDR3 has 14 residues. As DNA, the CDR3 is TGCAGCGTTATAGTGGGCAGATTGAACACTGAAGCTTTCTTT. This sequence encodes CSVIVGRLNTEAFF.

Remarks on this clonotype: The junction departs from germline at one end; a sequencing error may be responsible. This rearrangement joins TRBV7-7 to TRBJ2-1; D is possibly TRBD2 (5 bases). CDR1 is SSHAT and CDR2 is FNYEAQ in the germline V gene (reference sequence). This CDR3 region has 13 residues. CDR3 protein: CASSPDWGYEQFF. The CDR3 nucleotides are TGTGCTAGCAGCCCGGACTGGGGATATGAGCAGTTCTTC.

This rearrangement joins TRBV11-2 to TRBJ2-3; D unclear. This CDR3 is built from 16 residues. V shed 5 bases and J shed 4 bases, with 19 bases lying between them. In germline, CDR1 is SGHAT, CDR2 FQNNGV. The CDR3 nucleotides are TGTGCCAGCAGCGGTCGCCCTTCCTTAGTCGCAGATACGCAGTATTTT. Translated, it gives CASSGRPSLVADTQYF.

Only a few counts were recorded for this clonotype. The V call is TRBV20-1, the J call TRBJ1-5; the D is unclear. V was cut by 0 bases and J by 2 bases, with 8 bases left in between. Germline CDR1 and CDR2: DFQATT and SNEGSKA (reference sequence). This CDR3 is built from 14 residues. CDR3 sequence (DNA): TGCAGTGCTAGAGATTTAGTGGGCAATCAGCCCCAGCATTTT. Its translation: CSARDLVGNQPQHF.

The chain uses TRBV12-5 and TRBJ2-1; TRBD2 aligns across 7 bases. V gave up 2 bases and J gave up 6 bases; unmatched junction bases: 10. Germline loops: CDR1 LGHNT, CDR2 FRNRAP. The CDR3 loop spans 16 amino acids. The CDR3 region is CASGLPRGGRINEQFF. The CDR3 nucleotides are TGTGCTAGTGGTTTGCCTCGGGGCGGGAGAATCAATGAGCAGTTCTTC.

The chain recombines TRBV20-1 with TRBJ1-3; 10 bases match TRBD1. Germline loops: CDR1 DFQATT, CDR2 SNEGSKA (reference sequence). The CDR3 covers 12 residues. J gave up 9 bases and V 3 bases, and 2 bases lay outside the gene matches. The CDR3 DNA follows: TGCAGTGCTAGGACAGGGGGCCGCACCATATATTTT. This encodes CSARTGGRTIYF.

The V call is TRBV5-6, the J call TRBJ1-1; D remains ambiguous. CDR3 size: 14 residues. Trimming removed 4 bases from V and 2 bases from J, with 12 bases in between. Per the germline V gene, CDR1 is SGHDT and CDR2 is YYEEEE. DNA for the CDR3: TGTGCCAGCAGCCGCGATCGACTTAACACTGAAGCTTTCTTT. Encoded protein: CASSRDRLNTEAFF.

The V call is TRBV20-1, the J call TRBJ2-2; unclear D gene. Germline loops: CDR1 DFQATT, CDR2 SNEGSKA (reference sequence). V lost 7 bases and J 3 bases, leaving 12 bases between the germline ends. The CDR3 extends over 13 amino acids. The CDR3 region is CSGAGADTGELFF. DNA of the CDR3: TGCAGTGGCGCAGGTGCAGACACCGGGGAGCTGTTTTTT.

The chain employs TRBV6-2 or TRBV6-3 and TRBJ2-1; 10 nucleotides match TRBD2. The J segment lost 6 bases and the V segment lost 0 bases, leaving 11 bases of the junction unmatched. The V gene's germline CDR1 is MNHEY and CDR2 SVGEGT. The CDR3 totals 18 residues. The CDR3 region has the DNA TGTGCCAGCAGTTACTCGAGGGCTAGCGGGAGCACGGCCAATGAGCAGTTCTTC. Amino acid sequence: CASSYSRASGSTANEQFF.

This clonotype has more than one count but fewer than ten. V is TRBV6-2 or TRBV6-3 and J is TRBJ1-2; D is unresolved. V lost 8 bases to trimming and J lost 7 bases, with 20 bases between them. CDR1 is MNHEY and CDR2 is SVGEGT in the germline V gene. This CDR3 comprises 14 residues. CDR3 sequence (DNA): TGTGCCAGCTCTTATGAGGACCTGCTGCCTGGCTACACCTTC. Translated, it gives CASSYEDLLPGYTF.

The chain joins TRBV7-2 to TRBJ1-5; possible D gene TRBD1, 5 bases. Trimming removed 3 bases at V and 1 base at J, with 10 bases between. The CDR3 extends over 15 amino acids. Germline CDR1 reads SGHTA; CDR2 reads FQGNSA. The CDR3 sequence: CASSFGRASNQPQHF. CDR3 DNA sequence: TGTGCCAGCAGCTTTGGCAGGGCCAGCAATCAGCCCCAGCATTTT.